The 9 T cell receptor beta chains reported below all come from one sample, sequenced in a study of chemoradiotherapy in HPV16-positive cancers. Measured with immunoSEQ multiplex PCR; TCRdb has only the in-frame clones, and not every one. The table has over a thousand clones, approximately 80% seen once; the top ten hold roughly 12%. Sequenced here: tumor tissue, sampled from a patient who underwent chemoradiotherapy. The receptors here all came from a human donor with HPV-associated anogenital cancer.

CDR3 loop: CASSSYSQARQETQYF. The CDR3 DNA reads TGTGCCAGCAGCTCCTACTCCCAGGCTCGCCAAGAGACCCAGTACTTC. The chain carries TRBV11-2 and TRBJ2-5; no clear D gene. Trimming cost V 4 bases and J 1 base, with 16 bases left between them. Per the germline V gene, CDR1 is SGHAT and CDR2 is FQNNGV. The length of the CDR3 is 16 residues.

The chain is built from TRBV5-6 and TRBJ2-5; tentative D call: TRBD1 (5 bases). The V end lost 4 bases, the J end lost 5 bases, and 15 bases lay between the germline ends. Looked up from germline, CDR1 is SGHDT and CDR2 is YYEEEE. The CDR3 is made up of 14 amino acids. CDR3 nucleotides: TGTGCCAGCAGCCCGCCAGGGTTCGTCGAGACCCAGTACTTC. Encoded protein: CASSPPGFVETQYF. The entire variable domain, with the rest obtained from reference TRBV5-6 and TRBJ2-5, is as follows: DAGVTQSPTHLIKTRGQQVTLRCSPKSGHDTVSWYQQALGQGPQFIFQYYEEEERQRGNFPDRFSGHQFPNYSSELNVNALLLGDSALYLCASSPPGFVETQYFGPGTRLLVL.

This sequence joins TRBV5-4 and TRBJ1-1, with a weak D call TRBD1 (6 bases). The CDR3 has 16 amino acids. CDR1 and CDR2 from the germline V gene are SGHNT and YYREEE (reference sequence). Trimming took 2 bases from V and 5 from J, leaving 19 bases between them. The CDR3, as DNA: TGTGCCAGCAGCTTCCTTAACCGGGACATCGGGACTGAAGCTTTCTTT. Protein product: CASSFLNRDIGTEAFF.

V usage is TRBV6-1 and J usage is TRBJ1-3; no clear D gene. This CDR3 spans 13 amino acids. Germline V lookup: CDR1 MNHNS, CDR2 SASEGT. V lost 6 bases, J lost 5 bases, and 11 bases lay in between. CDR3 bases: TGTGCCAGCAGCCCCGCGTTGAGAAACACCATATATTTT. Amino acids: CASSPALRNTIYF.

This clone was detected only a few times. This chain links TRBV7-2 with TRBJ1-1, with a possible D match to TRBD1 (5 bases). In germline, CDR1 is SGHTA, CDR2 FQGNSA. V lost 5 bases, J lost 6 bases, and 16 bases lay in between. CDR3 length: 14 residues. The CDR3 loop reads CASSPALRGAEAFF. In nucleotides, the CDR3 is TGTGCCAGCAGCCCGGCGCTTCGGGGGGCTGAAGCTTTCTTT.

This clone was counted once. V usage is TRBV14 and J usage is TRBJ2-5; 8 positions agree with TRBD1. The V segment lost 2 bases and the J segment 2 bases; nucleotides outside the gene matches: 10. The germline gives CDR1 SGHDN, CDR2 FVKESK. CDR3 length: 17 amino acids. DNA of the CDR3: TGTGCCAGCAGCCAATCGGACAGGGCTGGTGGACAAGAGACCCAGTACTTC. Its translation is CASSQSDRAGGQETQYF.

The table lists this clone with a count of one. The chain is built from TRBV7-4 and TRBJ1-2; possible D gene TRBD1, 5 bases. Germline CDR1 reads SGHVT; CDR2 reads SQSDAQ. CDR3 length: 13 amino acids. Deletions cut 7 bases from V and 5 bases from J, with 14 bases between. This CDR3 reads CASIQGGRYGYTF. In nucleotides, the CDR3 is TGTGCCAGCATCCAGGGTGGTAGGTATGGCTACACCTTC. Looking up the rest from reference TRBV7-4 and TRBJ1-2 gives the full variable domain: GAGVSQSPRYKVAKRGRDVALRCDSISGHVTLYWYRQTLGQGSEVLTYSQSDAQRDKSGRPSGRFSAERPERSVSTLKIQRTEQGDSAVYLCASIQGGRYGYTFGSGTRLTVV.

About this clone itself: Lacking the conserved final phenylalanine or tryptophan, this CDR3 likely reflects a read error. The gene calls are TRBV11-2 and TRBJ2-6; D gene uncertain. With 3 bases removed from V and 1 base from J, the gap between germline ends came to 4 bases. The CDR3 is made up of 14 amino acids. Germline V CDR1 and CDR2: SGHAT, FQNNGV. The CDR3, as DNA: TGTGCCAGCAGCTTTGGGTCTGGGGCCAACGTCCTGACTTCC. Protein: CASSFGSGANVLTS.

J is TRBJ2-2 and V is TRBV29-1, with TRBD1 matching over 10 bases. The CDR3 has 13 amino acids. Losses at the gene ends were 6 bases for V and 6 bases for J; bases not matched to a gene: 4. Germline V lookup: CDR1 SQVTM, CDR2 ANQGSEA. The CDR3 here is CSVRDRGPGELFF. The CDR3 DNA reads TGCAGCGTCCGGGACAGGGGCCCCGGGGAGCTGTTTTTT.